This TCR beta chain derives from a study of post-analysis software for immune sequencing data. Study at large: As for disease course, relapsing-remitting, secondary progressive and progressive-relapsing multiple sclerosis were all included.

Prepared TCR beta cDNA libraries contained unique molecular identifiers. T cells, roughly 1 to 10 million of them, yielded some 500,000 cDNA molecules. TCRdb reprocessed the PCR reads with MiXCR, giving one entry per CDR3 protein. In the table there are 180,000 or so distinct CDR3 sequences, around 29% of which are singletons. Study-wide results and limits: With F measure, samples from one preparation batch clustered together strongly. The normalized Chao1 diversity of multiple sclerosis patients was significantly lower than that of controls. A handful of TRBV segments were more frequent in patients than controls; TRBV5-6, TRBV5-1 and TRBV20-1 belonged to this group.

Per the germline V gene, CDR1 is SGHTA and CDR2 is FQGTGA. The V end lost 4 bases, the J end lost 5 bases, and 25 bases lay between the germline ends. The CDR3 sequence is 18 residues long. This clonotype was counted many times. No antigen is known for it. The sequence was collected from a girl under 18 with multiple sclerosis. The sequenced material came from blood. The genes are TRBV7-3 and TRBJ2-3; D might be TRBD2 (7 bases). The CDR3 loop is CASSSTGGWLGVGDTQYF. CDR3 DNA: TGTGCCAGCAGCTCTACGGGGGGCTGGCTCGGGGTTGGAGATACGCAGTATTTT.